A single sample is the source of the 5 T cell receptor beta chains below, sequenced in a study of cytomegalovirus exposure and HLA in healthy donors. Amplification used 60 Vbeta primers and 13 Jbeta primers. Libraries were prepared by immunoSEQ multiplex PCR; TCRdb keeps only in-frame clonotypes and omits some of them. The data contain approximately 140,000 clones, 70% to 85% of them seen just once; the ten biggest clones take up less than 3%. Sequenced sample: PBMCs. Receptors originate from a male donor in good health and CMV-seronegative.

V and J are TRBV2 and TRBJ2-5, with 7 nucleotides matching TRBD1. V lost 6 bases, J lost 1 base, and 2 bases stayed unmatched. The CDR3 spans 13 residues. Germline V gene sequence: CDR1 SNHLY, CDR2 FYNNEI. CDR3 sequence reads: CASSRDSQETQYF. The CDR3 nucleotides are TGTGCCAGCAGCCGGGACAGCCAAGAGACCCAGTACTTC.

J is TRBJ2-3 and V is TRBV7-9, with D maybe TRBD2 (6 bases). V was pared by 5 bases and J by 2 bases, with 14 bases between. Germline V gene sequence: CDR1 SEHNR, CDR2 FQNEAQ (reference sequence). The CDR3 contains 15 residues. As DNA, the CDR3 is TGTGCCAGCAGCATGTCTCGCGGGAACACAGATACGCAGTATTTT. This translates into CASSMSRGNTDTQYF.

The CDR3 spells CASSQGDRGWSGYTF. The DNA of the CDR3 is TGTGCCAGCAGCCAGGGAGACAGGGGGTGGAGTGGCTACACCTTC. The chain joins TRBV4-2 to TRBJ1-2, with 9 bases identical to TRBD1. Germline trimming cut 3 bases from V and 7 bases from J; bases unmatched to any gene: 9. From germline, CDR1 is LGHNA and CDR2 YNFKEQ. The CDR3 covers 15 residues.

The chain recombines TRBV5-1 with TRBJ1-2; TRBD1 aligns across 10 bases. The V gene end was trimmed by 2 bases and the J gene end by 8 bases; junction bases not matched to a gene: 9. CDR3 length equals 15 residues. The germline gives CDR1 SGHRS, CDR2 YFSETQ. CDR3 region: CASSLLGQGIDGYTF. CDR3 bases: TGCGCCAGCAGCTTATTGGGACAGGGGATAGACGGCTACACCTTC.

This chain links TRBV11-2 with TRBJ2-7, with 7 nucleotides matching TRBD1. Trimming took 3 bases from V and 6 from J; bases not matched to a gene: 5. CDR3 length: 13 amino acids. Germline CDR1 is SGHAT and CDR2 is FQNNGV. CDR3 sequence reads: CASSFRDRREQYF. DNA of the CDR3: TGTGCCAGCAGCTTCCGGGACAGACGCGAGCAGTACTTC.